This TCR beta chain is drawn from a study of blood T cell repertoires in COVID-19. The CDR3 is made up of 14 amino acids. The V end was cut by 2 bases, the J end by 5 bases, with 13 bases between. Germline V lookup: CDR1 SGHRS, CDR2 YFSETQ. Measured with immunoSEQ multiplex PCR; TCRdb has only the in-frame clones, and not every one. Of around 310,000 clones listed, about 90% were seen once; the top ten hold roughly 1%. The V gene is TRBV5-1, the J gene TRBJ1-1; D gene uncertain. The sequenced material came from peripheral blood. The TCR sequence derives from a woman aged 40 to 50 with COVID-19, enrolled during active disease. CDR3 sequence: CASSFFGEGTEAFF. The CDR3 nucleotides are TGCGCCAGCAGCTTTTTCGGGGAAGGGACTGAAGCTTTCTTT.